This entry lists 20 T cell receptor beta chains sequenced from one sample in a study of control samples from healthy donors and cancer patients. TCRdb's copy holds only in-frame clones and misses some; the assay was immunoSEQ multiplex PCR. Among over 110,000 clones listed, around nine tenths were seen once. The sequencing sample was made of blood. Receptors originate from a woman in her 30s in good health.

The V and J genes are TRBV7-2 and TRBJ1-6; unclear D gene. V was cut by 1 base and J by 8 bases, with 9 bases left in between. From germline, CDR1 is SGHTA and CDR2 FQGNSA. This CDR3 has 14 residues. The CDR3 DNA is TGTGCCAGCAGCTTAGTAGATCGGGATTCACCCCTCCACTTT. Protein sequence: CASSLVDRDSPLHF. Drawing the rest from reference TRBV7-2 and TRBJ1-6, the complete variable domain is GAGVSQSPSNKVTEKGKDVELRCDPISGHTALYWYRQSLGQGLEFLIYFQGNSAPDKSGLPSDRFSAERTGGSVSTLTIQRTQQEDSAVYLCASSLVDRDSPLHFGNGTRLTVT.

This sequence joins TRBV6-6 and TRBJ2-1; no clear D gene. Germline V CDR1 and CDR2: MNHNY, SVGAGI (reference sequence). V was trimmed by 6 bases and J by 6 bases, leaving 12 bases between them. This CDR3 has 13 residues. This CDR3 is CASSTSRINEQFF. Here the CDR3 DNA reads TGTGCCAGCAGCACTTCCCGGATCAATGAGCAGTTCTTC.

The V call is TRBV21-1, the J call TRBJ2-7; TRBD1 reflects the table's D call only, with no check against the DNA. TRBV21-1 is labeled a pseudogene. This CDR3 comprises 14 residues. CDR3 residues: CAIPTPGQGYEQYF. The DNA for the CDR3 is TGTGCCATCCCTACTCCGGGACAGGGTTACGAGCAGTACTTC.

V and J are TRBV19 and TRBJ2-1; the match to TRBD2 covers 8 bases. This CDR3 region has 13 residues. The germline V gene has CDR1 LNHDA and CDR2 SQIVND (reference sequence). V lost 1 base to trimming and J lost 10 bases; unmatched junction nucleotides: 3. The CDR3 reads CASSIVREGEQFF. CDR3 bases: TGTGCCAGTAGTATAGTCCGGGAGGGCGAGCAGTTCTTC. The entire variable domain, with the rest obtained from reference TRBV19 and TRBJ2-1, is as follows: DGGITQSPKYLFRKEGQNVTLSCEQNLNHDAMYWYRQDPGQGLRLIYYSQIVNDFQKGDIAEGYSVSREKKESFPLTVTSAQKNPTAFYLCASSIVREGEQFFGPGTRLTVL.

The chain employs TRBV24-1 and TRBJ2-1; 7 bases fit TRBD2. Per germline, CDR1 KGHDR and CDR2 SFDVKD. CDR3 length equals 15 residues. J gave up 1 base and V 9 bases, and 8 bases lay outside the gene matches. The CDR3, as DNA: TGTGCCACCGAGTATGCGGGAGAGTCCTACAATGAGCAGTTCTTC. Protein: CATEYAGESYNEQFF.

This rearrangement joins TRBV18 to TRBJ1-4; TRBD1 agrees at 10 bases. The V segment lost 4 bases and the J segment 5 bases; nucleotides outside the gene matches: 1. Germline values: CDR1 KGHSH, CDR2 LQKENI. This CDR3 contains 14 residues. CDR3 sequence (DNA): TGTGCCAGCTCACAGACAGGGGGCAATGAAAAACTGTTTTTT. This codes for CASSQTGGNEKLFF.

This chain connects TRBV24-1 to TRBJ2-3; D is perhaps TRBD1 or TRBD2 (5 bases each). The germline V gene encodes CDR1 KGHDR and CDR2 SFDVKD. This CDR3 is built from 17 residues. V was shortened by 0 bases and J by 4 bases, with 16 bases between the two germline ends. The CDR3 protein is CATSDLQMGDSADTQYF. The CDR3 nucleotides are TGTGCCACCAGTGATTTGCAAATGGGGGATTCAGCAGATACGCAGTATTTT.

This clone appeared a single time. The CDR3: CASSLDSPRETQYF. The CDR3 coding sequence is TGTGCCAGCTCACTGGACAGCCCCCGGGAGACCCAGTACTTC. The chain joins TRBV18 to TRBJ2-5; a weak D match, TRBD1 (6 bases). The ends were cut back, 4 bases at V and 5 bases at J, with 14 bases in the middle. CDR1 is KGHSH, CDR2 LQKENI, per germline. The length of the CDR3 is 14 residues.

This clone is a singleton in its sample. The rearrangement links TRBV7-3 to TRBJ2-6; D not resolved. Per germline, CDR1 SGHTA and CDR2 FQGTGA. This CDR3 comprises 15 residues. V shed 5 bases and J shed 1 base, with 9 bases lying between them. The CDR3 DNA is TGTGCCAGCAGCCCTACAGTATCTGGGGCCAACGTCCTGACTTTC. Translated, it gives CASSPTVSGANVLTF.

V usage is TRBV20-1 and J usage is TRBJ2-1; no reliable D call. V was shortened by 5 bases and J by 7 bases, with 6 bases between the two germline ends. There are 10 residues in the CDR3. Germline CDR1 is DFQATT and CDR2 is SNEGSKA (reference sequence). The chain's CDR3 is CSADGNEQFF. DNA of the CDR3: TGCAGTGCTGACGGGAATGAGCAGTTCTTC.

This chain uses TRBV16 with TRBJ2-2, with 8 bases identical to TRBD1. This CDR3 spans 15 amino acids. Losses at the gene ends were 4 bases for V and 4 bases for J; bases not matched to a gene: 5. From germline, CDR1 is KGHSY and CDR2 FQNENV. As DNA, the CDR3 is TGTGCCAGCAGCCCCTGGACAGGGAGCACCGGGGAGCTGTTTTTT. Translated, it gives CASSPWTGSTGELFF.

The CDR3 sequence is CATSESPINTNEQFF. Here the CDR3 DNA reads TGTGCCACCAGTGAGTCCCCGATAAATACCAATGAGCAGTTCTTC. This chain connects TRBV24-1 to TRBJ2-1; no firm D call. The CDR3 sequence is 15 residues long. Deletions cut 4 bases from V and 6 bases from J, with 15 bases between. From germline, CDR1 is KGHDR and CDR2 SFDVKD.

DNA of the CDR3: TGTGCCAGCAGCCCACGACTGGGTAGGAATGAGCAGTTCTTC. Translating it yields CASSPRLGRNEQFF. This chain links TRBV9 with TRBJ2-1; D is ambiguous. V was clipped by 4 bases and J by 7 bases, with 15 bases between them. Germline V gene lookup returns CDR1 SGDLS and CDR2 YYNGEE. The CDR3 spans 14 residues.

The chain carries TRBV5-6 and TRBJ2-3, with TRBD2 matching over 7 bases. The CDR3 has 12 amino acids. Trimming cost V 3 bases and J 6 bases; bases outside gene matches: 1. The germline V gene encodes CDR1 SGHDT and CDR2 YYEEEE. The DNA of the CDR3 is TGTGCCAGCAGCTGGGGAGGGGATACGCAGTATTTT. It specifies CASSWGGDTQYF.

This sequence joins TRBV7-8 and TRBJ1-5; D unclear. V was shortened by 2 bases and J by 10 bases, with 21 bases between the two germline ends. The CDR3 totals 16 residues. The germline V gene has CDR1 SGHVS and CDR2 FQNEAQ. The CDR3 loop is CASSLLPALSSQPQHF. The CDR3 region has the DNA TGTGCCAGCAGCTTACTTCCAGCCTTATCATCTCAACCCCAGCATTTT.

The V gene is TRBV12-3 or TRBV12-4, the J gene TRBJ1-2; the D gene is possibly TRBD1 (5 bases). V was pared by 6 bases and J by 8 bases, with 10 bases between. CDR3 length: 11 residues. DNA for the CDR3: TGTGCCAGCAGGCAGGGAAGCGGCTACACCTTC. It codes for CASRQGSGYTF.

V gene TRBV30 combines with J gene TRBJ1-2; D is uncertain. Germline CDR1 reads GTSNPN; CDR2 reads SVGIG (reference sequence). This CDR3 spans 13 amino acids. V was cut by 6 bases and J by 0 bases, with 11 bases left in between. Written as DNA, the CDR3 is TGTGCCTGCCCATTAGTCGCTAACTATGGCTACACCTTC. Translated, it gives CACPLVANYGYTF.

The V and J genes are TRBV6-5 and TRBJ1-4, with a weak D call TRBD1 (6 bases). This CDR3 spans 14 amino acids. V lost 5 bases and J lost 7, with 14 bases in between. Looked up from germline, CDR1 is MNHEY and CDR2 is SVGAGI. Here the CDR3 DNA reads TGTGCCAGCAGTCCAACCAGGGGTTCTGAAAAACTGTTTTTT. Amino acid sequence: CASSPTRGSEKLFF.

The chain is built from TRBV18 and TRBJ2-7, with D perhaps TRBD2 (5 bases). V lost 3 bases and J 6 bases, leaving 9 bases between the germline ends. Germline assignment: CDR1 KGHSH and CDR2 LQKENI. This CDR3 contains 12 residues. The CDR3 region is CASSPGAPEQYF. The CDR3 DNA sequence: TGTGCCAGCTCACCGGGAGCGCCCGAGCAGTACTTC.

This clone came up once. For the CDR3, the DNA is TGTGCCAGCAGTCCGTGGGACTCCAGCTCCTACGAGCAGTACTTC. Its translation: CASSPWDSSSYEQYF. This rearrangement joins TRBV27 to TRBJ2-7, with a possible D match to TRBD2 (6 bases). V gave up 5 bases and J gave up 0 bases, with 14 bases separating them. CDR1 and CDR2 (germline): MNHEY, SMNVEV (reference sequence). The CDR3 runs to 15 residues.